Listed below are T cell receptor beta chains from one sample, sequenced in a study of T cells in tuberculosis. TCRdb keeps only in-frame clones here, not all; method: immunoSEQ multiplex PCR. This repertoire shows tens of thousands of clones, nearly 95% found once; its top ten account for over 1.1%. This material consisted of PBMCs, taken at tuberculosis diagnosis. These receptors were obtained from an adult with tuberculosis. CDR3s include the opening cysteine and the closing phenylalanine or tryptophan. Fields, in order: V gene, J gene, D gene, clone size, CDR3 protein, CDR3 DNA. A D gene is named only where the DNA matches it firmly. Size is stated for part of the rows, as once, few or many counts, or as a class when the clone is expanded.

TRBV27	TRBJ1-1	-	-	CASSPGRGTMNTEAFF	TGTGCCAGCAGTCCCGGGCGCGGGACCATGAACACTGAAGCTTTCTTT
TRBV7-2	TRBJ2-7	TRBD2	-	CASSPDSGRAIIGEQYF	TGTGCCAGCAGCCCCGATAGCGGGAGGGCCATTATAGGGGAGCAGTACTTC
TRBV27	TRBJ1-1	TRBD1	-	CASSFGQGDTEAFF	TGTGCCAGCAGTTTCGGACAGGGGGACACTGAAGCTTTCTTT
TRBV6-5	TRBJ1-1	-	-	CASSYSTLNTEAFF	TGTGCCAGCAGTTACTCGACATTGAACACTGAAGCTTTCTTT
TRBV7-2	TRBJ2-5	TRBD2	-	CASSLRGLAETQYF	TGTGCCAGCAGCTTAAGGGGACTAGCGGAGACCCAGTACTTC
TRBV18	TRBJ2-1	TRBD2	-	CASSPRGTSVANEQFF	TGTGCCAGCTCACCACGTGGGACTAGCGTCGCCAATGAGCAGTTCTTC
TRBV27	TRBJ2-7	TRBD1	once	CASSLAGQGTLYEQYF	TGTGCCAGCAGTTTAGCCGGACAGGGGACCCTCTACGAGCAGTACTTC
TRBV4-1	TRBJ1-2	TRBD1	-	CASSQEGQVLYGYTF	TGCGCCAGCAGCCAAGAGGGACAGGTACTCTATGGCTACACCTTC
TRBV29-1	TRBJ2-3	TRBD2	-	CSVVGGDTDTQYF	TGCAGCGTCGTGGGGGGGGATACAGATACGCAGTATTTT
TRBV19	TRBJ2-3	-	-	CASSMEIPGDTQYF	TGTGCCAGTAGTATGGAAATTCCGGGAGATACGCAGTATTTT
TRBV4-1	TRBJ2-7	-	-	CASSRRSGAYEQYF	TGCGCCAGCAGCCGGAGGAGCGGAGCCTACGAGCAGTACTTC